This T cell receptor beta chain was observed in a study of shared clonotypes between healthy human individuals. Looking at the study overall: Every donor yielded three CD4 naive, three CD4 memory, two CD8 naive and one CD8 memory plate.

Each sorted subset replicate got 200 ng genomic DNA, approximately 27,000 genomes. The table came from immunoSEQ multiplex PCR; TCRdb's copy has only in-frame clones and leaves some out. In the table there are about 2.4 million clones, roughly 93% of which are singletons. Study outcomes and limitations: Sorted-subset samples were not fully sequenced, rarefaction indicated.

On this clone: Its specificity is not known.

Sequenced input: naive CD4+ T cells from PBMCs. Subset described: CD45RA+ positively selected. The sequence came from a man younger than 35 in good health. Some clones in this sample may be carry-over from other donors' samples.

The CDR3 reads CASRSPDRGIREQYF. CDR3 DNA: TGTGCCAGCAGAAGCCCGGACAGGGGAATTCGCGAGCAGTACTTC. The chain couples TRBV2 to TRBJ2-7, with 9 bases fitting TRBD1. CDR3 length: 15 residues. Losses at the gene ends were 6 bases for V and 6 bases for J; bases not matched to a gene: 12. Germline CDR1 reads SNHLY; CDR2 reads FYNNEI.